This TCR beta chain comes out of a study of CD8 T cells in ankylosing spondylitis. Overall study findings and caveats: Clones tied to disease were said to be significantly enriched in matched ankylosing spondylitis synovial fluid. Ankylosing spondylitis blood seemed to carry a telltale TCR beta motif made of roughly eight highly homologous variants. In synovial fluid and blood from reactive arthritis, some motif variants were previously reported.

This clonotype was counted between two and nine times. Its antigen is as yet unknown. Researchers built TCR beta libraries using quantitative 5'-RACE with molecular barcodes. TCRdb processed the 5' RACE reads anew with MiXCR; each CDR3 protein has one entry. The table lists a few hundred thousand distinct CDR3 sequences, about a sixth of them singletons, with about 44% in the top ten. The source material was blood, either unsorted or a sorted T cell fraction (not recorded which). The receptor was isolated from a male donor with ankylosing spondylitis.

The CDR3, as DNA: TGTGCCAGCAGCTTAGGAGGTAGCGGGAGGTCAGAGCAGTACTTC. Its translation: CASSLGGSGRSEQYF. The gene calls are TRBV11-2 and TRBJ2-7; 10 bases match TRBD2. Germline lookup yields CDR1 SGHAT and CDR2 FQNNGV. CDR3 size: 15 residues. V was pared by 1 base and J by 7 bases, with 7 bases of the junction left unmatched.